This TCR beta chain stems from a study of human T cells and chemical hapten exposure listed by TCRdb under 2021. In terms of the full investigation: For sensitization, 2% DPC in acetone was applied to a roughly 2 cm by roughly 2 cm area of upper inner arm skin. Patients additionally received weekly therapeutic DPC doses to the scalp throughout the approximately 25-week study period. Patch testing was performed on the upper back with Finn chambers containing 0.01% DPC, and the patch tests were scored after 6 days according to International Contact Dermatitis Research Group standards. Most of the patients in the cohort were female, and the cohort covered alopecia areata with under or over 50% scalp involvement, alopecia totalis and alopecia universalis. Libraries were pooled for sequencing, and variation in per-sample TCR yields was attributed mainly to small differences in library volumes within the pool. This study followed changes in the peripheral blood TCR repertoire in vivo during primary and secondary sensitization of alopecia patients to the hapten diphenylcyclopropenone (DPC). Blood was sampled from patients pre-sensitization (week 0) and at 2, 6 and about 24 weeks after DPC sensitization. For TCR sequencing, blood came from 25 to 35 alopecia patients at anywhere from one to four time points (pre-sensitization, 2, 6 and 24 weeks).

The time point label here, explained by the study, means: patch test 2, 6 weeks after DPC sensitization. This sample's treatment or condition label indicates: therapeutic diphenylcyclopropenone sensitization with weekly scalp DPC. At every patch-test visit, the blood draw took place before the patch test was put on. Patients were eligible if aged 18 to 70, diagnosed with alopecia and judged suitable for DPC therapy, and pregnant patients were excluded. Total RNA was extracted from unfractionated whole blood collected in Tempus Blood RNA tubes. Library prep was done by RACE. Sequencer: NextSeq 500. Library preparation attached unique molecular identifiers to individual cDNA molecules for quantitative, reproducible TCR counting. For every blood RNA sample, sequencing covered both the TCR alpha and TCR beta chains. The authors' analysis ran thus. Samples had a median of approximately 96,000 TCRs, with a range from roughly 23,224 to 700,000. V, J and CDR3 annotation of the TCR reads was carried out using the Decombinator software suite. To make PS versus PT1 abundance plots, every sample was subsampled to the same number of TCRs (28,000). Expanded TCRs were defined as absent before sensitization and observed at least eight times at the 2-week time point. In TCRdb, the public reads were trimmed at Q25 with fastp and aligned with MiXCR, with productive beta chains retained. Duplicate CDR3 protein sequences are folded into a single record with the most common DNA and genes. What appears here as the V and J calls and clone size reflects TCRdb's work, not the paper's. The sample table records 80,000 to 95,000 distinct CDR3 sequences; approximately 11% of these occur just once. The ten largest clones add up to 2.2% of the sample.

This clonotype has only a few counts. Its antigen specificity is not known. Base qualities were left out, and no much larger clone turns up one base away. From the cysteine up to the phenylalanine, the CDR3 has a length of 12 residues. The CDR3 DNA has 36 bases and is translated from base 1. As encoded in the germline V gene (reference sequence), CDR1 is DFQATT while CDR2 is SNEGSKA. V was cut back by 3 bases and J by 9 bases, leaving a gap of 9 bases between them. Study-level results and caveats: Alopecia, a presumed autoimmune disease, was present in all patients, so the immune response of the patients might differ from that of healthy individuals. DPC sensitization did not change how many TCRs were above 1 in 1000 frequency, and no evidence was found of alterations in global repertoire structure. Repeated subsampling changed both the strength of the expansion versus patch-test correlation and the threshold at which that correlation became significant. The number of PT1 expanded TCRs positively correlated with patch test score, significant at thresholds 8, 16 and 32 but not 4. Significantly more large CDR3 similarity clusters were formed by expanded TCRs than by pre-sensitization or healthy control sets, consistent with antigen-driven responses.

The rearrangement combines TRBV20-1 with TRBJ1-6; no D gene call is confident. Sequences were derived from whole blood, sampled in connection with sensitization to the hapten diphenylcyclopropenone (DPC). This clonotype was sampled from a man between 35 and 55 years old with alopecia areata. Some clones in this sample may be carry-over from other donors' samples. The CDR3 has the sequence CSARVGSSPLHF. The DNA reads as follows: TGCAGTGCTAGGGTCGGGTCTTCACCCCTCCACTTT.